The 6 T cell receptor beta chains presented below share a single source sample, sequenced in a study of T cell repertoires in cytomegalovirus infection. TCRdb reprocessed the reads via MiXCR and lists one record per CDR3 protein. In the table there are approximately 140,000 distinct CDR3 sequences, more than 7% of which are singletons. Sequenced sample: PBMCs. The receptors come from a human donor in good health (CMV status not recorded). Some clones in this sample may be carry-over from other donors' samples.

This clonotype was seen ten or more times. The rearrangement links TRBV28 to TRBJ2-7; the D is unclear. The CDR3 contains 11 residues. V was pared by 10 bases and J by 0 bases, with 7 bases between. The germline V gene has CDR1 MDHEN and CDR2 SYDVKM. The CDR3 reads CATRASYEQYF. CDR3 in DNA: TGTGCCACCCGGGCCTCCTACGAGCAGTACTTC.

This clonotype was seen a handful of times. The CDR3 nucleotides are TGCAGTGCTAGTGAGGGGTACGACTATGGCTACACCTTC. Amino acids: CSASEGYDYGYTF. The gene calls are TRBV20-1 and TRBJ1-2; D is possibly TRBD1 (5 bases). The CDR3 extends over 13 amino acids. Trimming cost V 3 bases and J 3 bases, with 11 bases left between them. Germline V CDR1 and CDR2: DFQATT, SNEGSKA (reference sequence).

V and J are TRBV7-9 and TRBJ1-1, with D possibly being TRBD1 (5 bases). This CDR3 contains 12 residues. The germline gives CDR1 SEHNR, CDR2 FQNEAQ (reference sequence). V gave up 4 bases and J gave up 8 bases, with 11 bases separating them. CDR3 in DNA: TGTGCCAGCAGCTCTGGAGGGGCCGAAGCTTTCTTT. Protein product: CASSSGGAEAFF.

The rearrangement links TRBV2 to TRBJ1-2; D is perhaps TRBD1 (6 bases). V lost 6 bases and J 6 bases, leaving 14 bases between the germline ends. This CDR3 comprises 13 residues. Germline V CDR1 and CDR2: SNHLY, FYNNEI. The CDR3 region has the DNA TGTGCCAGCAGGGGGGCAGTCTTAGATGGCTACACCTTC. As protein: CASRGAVLDGYTF.

At least ten counts were recorded for this clonotype. V and J are TRBV19 and TRBJ1-2; 7 nucleotides line up with TRBD1. Per the germline V gene, CDR1 is LNHDA and CDR2 is SQIVND (reference sequence). Trimming at V came to 6 bases and at J to 8 bases, leaving 9 bases not matched to a gene. The CDR3 loop spans 13 amino acids. CDR3 sequence reads: CASRTDRIRGYTF. CDR3 in DNA: TGTGCCAGTAGGACGGACAGGATTAGAGGCTACACCTTC.

In its sample, this clonotype was seen a few times. This chain joins TRBV18 and TRBJ2-7, with a weak D call TRBD1 (5 bases). Germline CDR1 reads KGHSH; CDR2 reads LQKENI. Trimming removed 8 bases at V and 0 bases at J, with 17 bases between. The CDR3 consists of 15 residues. CDR3 in DNA: TGTGCCAGCCCCCCCAGGGTCCCGAGCTCCTACGAGCAGTACTTC. It codes for CASPPRVPSSYEQYF. The full variable domain, its missing parts supplied by reference TRBV18 and TRBJ2-7, is NAGVMQNPRHLVRRRGQEARLRCSPMKGHSHVYWYRQLPEEGLKFMVYLQKENIIDESGMPKERFSAEFPKEGPSILRIQQVVRGDSAAYFCASPPRVPSSYEQYFGPGTRLTVT.